These 4 T cell receptor beta chains share one sample of origin, sequenced in a study of cytomegalovirus exposure and HLA in healthy donors. The PCR employed 60 Vbeta primers together with 13 Jbeta primers. Libraries were prepared by immunoSEQ multiplex PCR; TCRdb keeps only in-frame clonotypes and omits some of them. The data hold about 160,000 clones, with around 67% observed a single time. Sequencing was carried out using PBMCs. These receptors were taken from a woman under 30 in good health and CMV-seropositive.

This clone was seen more than once but under ten times. The V gene is TRBV19, the J gene TRBJ2-5, with 8 bases fitting TRBD1. Per germline, CDR1 LNHDA and CDR2 SQIVND (reference sequence). This CDR3 contains 17 residues. Unmatched junction bases numbered 13, after V lost 5 bases and J lost 2 bases. CDR3 sequence: CASSSSTRGRLQETQYF. The CDR3 DNA sequence: TGTGCCAGTAGTTCCTCGACCAGGGGGCGTCTTCAAGAGACCCAGTACTTC. Full variable domain (outside the CDR3, taken from reference TRBV19 and TRBJ2-5): DGGITQSPKYLFRKEGQNVTLSCEQNLNHDAMYWYRQDPGQGLRLIYYSQIVNDFQKGDIAEGYSVSREKKESFPLTVTSAQKNPTAFYLCASSSSTRGRLQETQYFGPGTRLLVL.

The chain uses TRBV9 and TRBJ2-5; D is perhaps TRBD1 (5 bases). Between the trimmed V and J ends, which lost 6 bases and 2 bases, there was a span of 14 bases. The germline gives CDR1 SGDLS, CDR2 YYNGEE. There are 14 residues in the CDR3. CDR3 bases: TGTGCCAGCAACAAGGGGAATACACAAGAGACCCAGTACTTC. Its translation: CASNKGNTQETQYF. Full variable domain (rest looked up from reference TRBV9 and TRBJ2-5): DSGVTQTPKHLITATGQRVTLRCSPRSGDLSVYWYQQSLDQGLQFLIQYYNGEERAKGNILERFSAQQFPDLHSELNLSSLELGDSALYFCASNKGNTQETQYFGPGTRLLVL.

The rearrangement links TRBV6-5 to TRBJ2-7, with D possibly matching TRBD2 (7 bases). CDR1 MNHEY and CDR2 SVGAGI come from the germline V gene. The V end was cut by 5 bases, the J end by 3 bases, with 17 bases between. This CDR3 spans 15 amino acids. CDR3 loop: CASSVPGGGLYEQYF. The DNA for the CDR3 is TGTGCCAGCAGTGTTCCGGGGGGCGGCCTCTACGAGCAGTACTTC.

The chain is built from TRBV7-8 and TRBJ2-1; D not certain. V was pared by 1 base and J by 5 bases, with 15 bases between. Germline CDR1 reads SGHVS; CDR2 reads FQNEAQ. This CDR3 is 16 amino acids long. DNA for the CDR3: TGTGCCAGCAGCTTAGTACGCCCAGTGGTCAACAATGAGCAGTTCTTC. Translated: CASSLVRPVVNNEQFF.